Listed here are 21 T cell receptor beta chains from one sample, sequenced in a study of shared clonotypes between healthy human individuals. TCRdb keeps only in-frame clones here, not all; method: immunoSEQ multiplex PCR. There are about 1 million clones in the sample; about 76% occur only once, and 1.4% to 1.5% lies in the top ten. Material for sequencing was memory CD4+ T cells sorted from blood. Indicated subset: CD45RA-negative fraction. The receptors stem from a man between 18 and 29 years old in good health.

This chain uses TRBV2 with TRBJ2-5; a possible D gene is TRBD2 (6 bases). The J call is uncertain, as TRBJ2-7 better fits the DNA end. The CDR3 totals 14 residues. Germline values: CDR1 SNHLY, CDR2 FYNNEI. The CDR3 coding sequence is TGTGCCAGCAGTGAAACGGGCCCCGGGGGCGAGCAGTACTTC. Translation gives CASSETGPGGEQYF.

This chain connects TRBV2 to TRBJ1-2; 8 nucleotides align to TRBD1. Germline V gives CDR1 SNHLY, CDR2 FYNNEI. The CDR3 is made up of 15 amino acids. Trimming at V came to 6 bases and at J to 7 bases, leaving 13 bases not matched to a gene. The CDR3 reads CASSQGMDREGGYTF. CDR3 in DNA: TGTGCCAGCAGCCAAGGGATGGACAGGGAAGGTGGCTACACCTTC.

V usage is TRBV5-1 and J usage is TRBJ1-1; 7 bases align to TRBD1. V lost 0 bases to trimming and J lost 11 bases; unmatched junction nucleotides: 4. This CDR3 has 12 amino acids. Germline values: CDR1 SGHRS, CDR2 YFSETQ. CDR3 DNA sequence: TGCGCCAGCAGCTTGGAAGGGGGCAAGGCTTTCTTT. This translates into CASSLEGGKAFF.

CDR3 in DNA: TGTGCCTGGAGTCCCGGGGACAGGGGCCGCGAGCAGTACTTC. This sequence encodes CAWSPGDRGREQYF. The rearrangement uses TRBV30 and TRBJ2-5; 10 positions agree with TRBD1. The DNA matches TRBJ2-7 better at its end, which makes the J call doubtful. Germline-derived CDR1 and CDR2 are GTSNPN and SVGIG (reference sequence). CDR3 length equals 14 residues.

This chain uses TRBV4-1 with TRBJ1-3; the match to TRBD1 covers 10 bases. Looked up from germline, CDR1 is MGHRA and CDR2 is YSYEKL. V shed 0 bases, J shed 0 bases, and the junction held 8 bases outside the gene matches. The CDR3 is 19 residues long. The CDR3 DNA is TGCGCCAGCAGCCAAGACTGGTCGGGACAGGGGTACTCTGGAAACACCATATATTTT. It specifies CASSQDWSGQGYSGNTIYF.

This chain connects TRBV9 to TRBJ2-3; 8 positions match TRBD2. This CDR3 has 15 residues. The V and J ends lost 0 bases and 5 bases, in that order; junction bases with no gene match: 5. Germline CDR1 reads SGDLS; CDR2 reads YYNGEE. CDR3 DNA sequence: TGTGCCAGCAGCGTAGACGGGAGGGCCATAGATACGCAGTATTTT. Translating it yields CASSVDGRAIDTQYF.

This clone was found many times. The chain links TRBV5-1 to TRBJ2-3; D possibly corresponds to TRBD2 (6 bases). Trimming removed 0 bases from V and 2 bases from J, with 10 bases in between. Germline V gives CDR1 SGHRS, CDR2 YFSETQ. CDR3 length equals 15 residues. The CDR3 DNA is TGCGCCAGCAGCTTGGTTCGGGGGAACACAGATACGCAGTATTTT. It codes for CASSLVRGNTDTQYF.

This clone was detected many times. The chain is built from TRBV10-2 and TRBJ2-7; TRBD2 matches at 8 bases. J was trimmed by 4 bases and V by 0 bases; bases with no gene match: 5. The CDR3 totals 15 residues. Germline-derived CDR1 and CDR2 are WSHSY and SAAADI. The CDR3 region is CASSESSGGGYEQYF. The CDR3, as DNA: TGCGCCAGCAGTGAGTCGAGCGGGGGAGGATACGAGCAGTACTTC.

This chain's CDR3 is CASSSYPHGAGDTQYF. The CDR3 nucleotides are TGTGCCAGCAGCTCGTACCCCCACGGGGCGGGTGATACGCAGTATTTT. The chain carries TRBV5-4 and TRBJ2-3; the D call may be TRBD1 or TRBD2 (5 bases each). The V end was cut by 3 bases, the J end by 6 bases, with 20 bases between. From germline, CDR1 is SGHNT and CDR2 YYREEE (reference sequence). CDR3 length: 16 residues. Filled out from reference TRBV5-4 and TRBJ2-3, the complete variable domain reads ETGVTQSPTHLIKTRGQQVTLRCSSQSGHNTVSWYQQALGQGPQFIFQYYREEENGRGNFPPRFSGLQFPNYSSELNVNALELDDSALYLCASSSYPHGAGDTQYFGPGTRLTVL.

The chain couples TRBV5-8 to TRBJ2-7, with 9 bases matching TRBD2. This CDR3 is 14 amino acids long. Germline CDR1 is SGHTS and CDR2 is YDEGEE. V was pared by 4 bases and J by 7 bases, with 9 bases of the junction left unmatched. The CDR3 nucleotides are TGTGCCAGCAGCAGGGGACTAGCCAGCGGGGAGCAGTACTTC. Translating gives CASSRGLASGEQYF.

In regard to this clone: This sample includes further DNA sequences coding for the same CDR3. The chain couples TRBV5-1 to TRBJ2-2, with D maybe TRBD2 (6 bases). This CDR3 is 15 amino acids long. The germline V and J ends were trimmed by 0 bases and 5 bases, with 11 bases remaining between them. Germline CDR1 reads SGHRS; CDR2 reads YFSETQ. This CDR3 reads CASSLAAGRTGELFF. The CDR3 region has the DNA TGCGCCAGCAGCTTGGCGGCAGGGAGGACCGGGGAGCTGTTTTTT.

The gene calls are TRBV29-1 and TRBJ1-1, with D perhaps matching TRBD1 (5 bases). This CDR3 spans 11 amino acids. Germline CDR1 SQVTM, CDR2 ANQGSEA. CDR3 coding DNA: TGCTGTGCAGGGTTGGAGACTGAAGCTTTCTTT. It translates to CCAGLETEAFF.

The V and J genes are TRBV19 and TRBJ2-4; perhaps TRBD1 as D (6 bases). CDR3 length: 14 amino acids. Germline V lookup: CDR1 LNHDA, CDR2 SQIVND (reference sequence). Trimming stripped 1 base from V and 7 bases from J, with 11 bases between. The CDR3: CASSIAQGNNIQYF. The CDR3 nucleotides read TGTGCCAGTAGTATAGCTCAGGGGAATAACATTCAGTACTTC.

This rearrangement joins TRBV6-1 to TRBJ1-1, with D uncertain. This CDR3 contains 12 residues. Trimming removed 7 bases at V and 3 bases at J, with 9 bases between. Germline V gene sequence: CDR1 MNHNS, CDR2 SASEGT. CDR3 residues: CASKRADTEAFF. The CDR3 DNA follows: TGTGCCAGCAAAAGGGCAGACACTGAAGCTTTCTTT.

This clone was seen more than once but under ten times. The chain couples TRBV5-1 to TRBJ1-1; possible D gene TRBD1, 5 bases. Germline CDR1 SGHRS, CDR2 YFSETQ. The CDR3 consists of 15 residues. V lost 0 bases and J 1 base, leaving 10 bases between the germline ends. CDR3 sequence: CASSLAVTGNTEAFF. In DNA, the CDR3 is TGCGCCAGCAGCTTGGCCGTAACAGGGAACACTGAAGCTTTCTTT.

This clone was found a few times. This sequence joins TRBV7-2 and TRBJ2-7; possibly TRBD1 or TRBD2 for D (5 bases each). The ends were cut back, 1 base at V and 7 bases at J, with 14 bases in the middle. Germline V gene lookup returns CDR1 SGHTA and CDR2 FQGNSA. This CDR3 region has 14 residues. CDR3 residues: CASSLGGPDGEQYF. CDR3 DNA: TGTGCCAGCAGCTTAGGGGGACCTGACGGGGAGCAGTACTTC.

V and J are TRBV6-6 and TRBJ2-5, with D possibly matching TRBD2 (6 bases). TRBJ2-7 matches the DNA end more closely, so the J call is doubtful. The germline V gene encodes CDR1 MNHNY and CDR2 SVGAGI (reference sequence). The CDR3 loop spans 12 amino acids. The CDR3 sequence is CASSYMGGEQYF. The CDR3 nucleotides read TGTGCCAGCAGTTACATGGGGGGCGAGCAGTACTTC.

The chain employs TRBV9 and TRBJ2-1, with D tentatively TRBD1 (5 bases). Trimming stripped 3 bases from V and 4 bases from J, with 14 bases between. Per germline, CDR1 SGDLS and CDR2 YYNGEE. The CDR3 totals 15 residues. The CDR3 loop is CASSAQGLQYNEQFF. CDR3 bases: TGTGCCAGCAGCGCCCAGGGTCTACAATACAATGAGCAGTTCTTC.

The gene calls are TRBV6-6 and TRBJ1-2; no definite D call. Per germline, CDR1 MNHNY and CDR2 SVGAGI (reference sequence). The CDR3 contains 14 residues. V was cut by 5 bases and J by 5 bases, with 15 bases left in between. CDR3 nucleotides: TGTGCCAGCAGTACTCCCCCAGCCCTTTATGGCTACACCTTC. Amino acids: CASSTPPALYGYTF.

The chain uses TRBV21-1 and TRBJ2-3. TRBV21-1 is designated a pseudogene. The CDR3 spans 15 residues. CDR3 DNA: TGTGCCAGCAGCAACCGGGGGCCCCCCCCAGATACGCAGTATTTT. This encodes CASSNRGPPPDTQYF.

In the case of this clone: The sample carries other DNA sequences with the same CDR3. CDR3 sequence (DNA): TGTGCCAGCAGCCCAAGATTAGCGGGACCCACCGGGGAGCTGTTTTTT. Protein: CASSPRLAGPTGELFF. The rearrangement links TRBV11-2 to TRBJ2-2, with 8 bases fitting TRBD2. There are 16 residues in the CDR3. Germline loops: CDR1 SGHAT, CDR2 FQNNGV. V lost 5 bases, J lost 4 bases, and 9 bases stayed unmatched.